These 20 T cell receptor beta chains were sequenced from one sample in a study of blood T cell repertoires in COVID-19. Only in-frame clones appear in the TCRdb table, and some are missing; sequencing was by immunoSEQ multiplex PCR. The repertoire holds over 80,000 clones, with about 87% as singletons. Source material: peripheral blood. The receptors shown here come from a human donor in a cohort sampled during active COVID-19.

The chain carries TRBV28 and TRBJ2-1, with 7 bases that match TRBD2. The CDR3 sequence is 13 residues long. J gave up 10 bases and V 7 bases, and 10 bases lay outside the gene matches. Germline CDR1 reads MDHEN; CDR2 reads SYDVKM. The CDR3 sequence is CASISGMSQEQFF. CDR3 DNA: TGTGCCAGCATCAGCGGGATGTCGCAGGAGCAGTTCTTC.

The J gene is TRBJ2-7, the V gene TRBV7-9; D unclear. Trimming shortened V by 5 bases and J by 1 base, and 9 bases separated the two germline ends. The CDR3 spans 13 residues. Germline lookup yields CDR1 SEHNR and CDR2 FQNEAQ (reference sequence). The CDR3 loop reads CASSRPTSYEQYF. Here the CDR3 DNA reads TGTGCCAGCAGCCGTCCGACTTCCTACGAGCAGTACTTC.

The rearrangement joins TRBV6-5 to TRBJ2-7, with 11 bases identical to TRBD1. V gave up 7 bases and J gave up 4 bases; unmatched junction bases: 9. Germline CDR1 is MNHEY and CDR2 is SVGAGI. CDR3 length equals 15 residues. CDR3 protein: CASKPDRDRGYEQYF. The CDR3 DNA reads TGTGCCAGCAAGCCAGACCGGGACAGGGGGTACGAGCAGTACTTC.

The rearrangement joins TRBV28 to TRBJ1-1; 9 positions agree with TRBD1. CDR3 length equals 17 residues. CDR1 and CDR2 from the germline V gene are MDHEN and SYDVKM. Trimming cost V 4 bases and J 5 bases; bases outside gene matches: 14. CDR3 sequence reads: CASSSFLGQGLRTEAFF. The CDR3 DNA sequence: TGTGCCAGCAGTTCTTTTTTGGGACAGGGACTTAGAACTGAAGCTTTCTTT.

The rearrangement links TRBV11-1 to TRBJ2-7, with D possibly matching TRBD1 (5 bases). Trimming removed 3 bases from V and 5 bases from J, with 8 bases in between. The CDR3 loop spans 12 amino acids. Germline CDR1 SGHAT, CDR2 FQDESV (reference sequence). As DNA, the CDR3 is TGTGCCAGCAGCTTCTCAGGGAACGAGCAGTACTTC. Its translation: CASSFSGNEQYF.

The chain employs TRBV6-6 and TRBJ2-7; D is undetermined. Germline CDR1 and CDR2: MNHNY and SVGAGI (reference sequence). CDR3 size: 15 residues. With 0 bases removed from V and 0 bases from J, the gap between germline ends came to 9 bases. The CDR3 bases are TGTGCCAGCAGTTACTCTGCTATAAGCTCCTACGAGCAGTACTTC. Translated, it gives CASSYSAISSYEQYF.

The chain is built from TRBV3-1 (or the pseudogene TRBV3-2) and TRBJ2-7; 7 bases line up with TRBD1. The CDR3 is 14 amino acids. V dropped 4 bases and J dropped 2; count of bases not matched to a gene: 5. The germline V gene encodes CDR1 LGHDT and CDR2 YNNKEL (reference sequence). The CDR3 is CASSPQQGAYEQYF. Written as DNA, the CDR3 is TGTGCCAGCAGCCCCCAGCAGGGGGCCTACGAGCAGTACTTC.

The chain joins TRBV7-9 to TRBJ2-5; perhaps TRBD1 as D (6 bases). The CDR3 sequence is 16 residues long. With 1 base removed from V and 5 bases from J, the gap between germline ends came to 17 bases. Germline V CDR1 and CDR2: SEHNR, FQNEAQ (reference sequence). For the CDR3, the DNA is TGTGCCAGCAGCTTAGTCTTGGGGGCTAGGGCGGAGACCCAGTACTTC. It translates to CASSLVLGARAETQYF. Supplemented by reference TRBV7-9 and TRBJ2-5, the full variable domain reads DTGVSQNPRHKITKRGQNVTFRCDPISEHNRLYWYRQTLGQGPEFLTYFQNEAQLEKSRLLSDRFSAERPKGSFSTLEIQRTEQGDSAMYLCASSLVLGARAETQYFGPGTRLLVL.

The V and J genes are TRBV6-4 and TRBJ1-6; 7 positions match TRBD1. The CDR3 is 13 amino acids. With 7 bases clipped from V and 8 bases from J, the junction kept 5 bases outside the gene matches. Germline CDR1 reads MRHNA; CDR2 reads SNTAGT. The CDR3 coding sequence is TGTGCCAGCAAGGACAGGAGAGATTCACCCCTCCACTTT. It is translated as CASKDRRDSPLHF.

This chain links TRBV28 with TRBJ1-1, with D perhaps TRBD1 (6 bases). The CDR3 length is 16 residues. Germline V lookup: CDR1 MDHEN, CDR2 SYDVKM. Trimming took 1 base from V and 1 from J, leaving 13 bases between them. This chain's CDR3 is CASSLLAGGGNTEAFF. The CDR3 bases are TGTGCCAGCAGTTTATTAGCGGGGGGCGGGAACACTGAAGCTTTCTTT.

The chain joins TRBV6-4 to TRBJ2-5; 9 nucleotides match TRBD1. CDR3 length equals 14 residues. The J segment lost 7 bases and the V segment lost 5 bases, leaving 8 bases of the junction unmatched. CDR1 is MRHNA and CDR2 is SNTAGT in the germline V gene. The CDR3 region is CASSRDRGDGTQYF. The CDR3 DNA follows: TGTGCCAGCAGTCGCGACAGGGGGGACGGGACCCAGTACTTC.

The rearrangement joins TRBV21-1 to TRBJ2-7; no DNA check was done on the table's D call, TRBD1. TRBV21-1 is reported as a pseudogene. The CDR3 totals 16 residues. The CDR3 DNA is TGTGCCAGCAGCAAAGGGCGCAGGGAAGGGTCCTACGAGCAGTACTTC. It yields the protein CASSKGRREGSYEQYF.

The V and J genes are TRBV7-2 and TRBJ2-1; 7 positions match TRBD2. The germline V gene encodes CDR1 SGHTA and CDR2 FQGNSA. J was trimmed by 4 bases and V by 0 bases; bases with no gene match: 3. The CDR3 totals 15 residues. The CDR3 nucleotides are TGTGCCAGCAGCTTAGCGGGAGGGCCGTACAATGAGCAGTTCTTC. It yields the protein CASSLAGGPYNEQFF.

The chain recombines TRBV5-4 with TRBJ1-1; TRBD1 is a possible D gene (5 bases). This CDR3 region has 14 residues. Germline V gene sequence: CDR1 SGHNT, CDR2 YYREEE (reference sequence). Trimming pared 2 bases from V and 3 bases from J, leaving 11 bases between. The CDR3 DNA reads as TGTGCCAGCAGCTTAAATTGGGGCGACACTGAAGCTTTCTTT. Its protein product is CASSLNWGDTEAFF.

The chain carries TRBV6-5 and TRBJ2-1, with D possibly matching TRBD2 (6 bases). The CDR3 has 14 amino acids. Germline V gives CDR1 MNHEY, CDR2 SVGAGI. The V gene lost 6 bases and the J gene lost 5 bases, with 14 bases spanning the gap. The DNA for the CDR3 is TGTGCCAGCAGATTAGGGGAGGAAAACAATGAGCAGTTCTTC. Translated, it gives CASRLGEENNEQFF.

The chain carries TRBV7-8 and TRBJ2-2; D might be TRBD1 (6 bases). V dropped 5 bases and J dropped 2 bases, with 15 bases sitting between them. The CDR3 has 16 amino acids. Germline V gives CDR1 SGHVS, CDR2 FQNEAQ. The CDR3 loop is CASSLMGTINTGELFF. The CDR3 DNA sequence: TGTGCCAGCAGCCTAATGGGGACAATAAACACCGGGGAGCTGTTTTTT.

The chain couples TRBV6-5 to TRBJ2-5; 14 nucleotides align to TRBD2. The V segment lost 0 bases and the J segment 5 bases; nucleotides outside the gene matches: 2. The CDR3 spans 16 residues. In germline, CDR1 is MNHEY, CDR2 SVGAGI. Here the CDR3 reads CASSYSGLAGVETQYF. DNA for the CDR3: TGTGCCAGCAGTTACTCGGGACTAGCGGGAGTTGAGACCCAGTACTTC.

In the case of this clone: The junction does not match germline at one end; this may be a read error. The chain uses TRBV3-1 (or the pseudogene TRBV3-2) and TRBJ2-1; no clear D gene. Germline values: CDR1 LGHDT, CDR2 YNNKEL (reference sequence). This CDR3 contains 14 residues. CDR3 protein: CASSHRPSYSEQFF. Here the CDR3 DNA reads TGTGCCAGCAGCCATCGCCCCTCTTACAGTGAGCAGTTCTTC.

CDR3 sequence: CASTSGSSGRYEQYF. CDR3 nucleotides: TGTGCCAGCACCTCCGGGTCTAGCGGGAGATACGAGCAGTACTTC. This sequence joins TRBV3-1 (or the pseudogene TRBV3-2) and TRBJ2-7; TRBD2 agrees at 10 bases. The CDR3 sequence is 15 residues long. V lost 7 bases, J lost 4 bases, and 10 bases stayed unmatched. The germline V gene has CDR1 LGHDT and CDR2 YNNKEL (reference sequence).

The chain couples TRBV6-5 to TRBJ2-5, with TRBD1 matching over 9 bases. This CDR3 contains 14 residues. With V trimmed by 2 bases and J by 5 bases, 3 bases remained unmatched. Germline V gene sequence: CDR1 MNHEY, CDR2 SVGAGI. In DNA form, the CDR3 reads TGTGCCAGCAGTTACCTTACAGGGGGCGAGACCCAGTACTTC. The encoded protein is CASSYLTGGETQYF.